This TCR beta chain derives from a study of spatial heterogeneity in lung cancer. Study-level results: Ubiquitous expanded tumor TCRs showed up in blood more at resection than follow-up.

The CDR3 has 15 residues. Trimming took off 7 bases at V and 4 bases at J, with 17 bases between the two ends. Germline values: CDR1 SGHTA, CDR2 FQGNSA. This clonotype was observed a handful of times. Its antigen is unknown. TCRdb called the 5' RACE reads again in MiXCR, with one record for every CDR3 protein. This sample has about 85,000 distinct CDR3 sequences; approximately 20% occur once, and the top ten carry roughly 6.2%. Time point here: sample taken at primary tumor resection. Whole RNA, isolated from tumor, nontumor lung or frozen PBMC, was sequenced without prior sorting. The V and J genes are TRBV7-2 and TRBJ2-1, with a possible D match to TRBD2 (5 bases). This TCR came from a male donor with early-stage non-small cell lung cancer. The sample was PBMCs, taken at surgery. In DNA, the CDR3 is TGTGCCAGCAAAGAAGGTCGGGGTCTGTACAATGAGCAGTTCTTC. Residues: CASKEGRGLYNEQFF. The entire variable domain, with the rest obtained from reference TRBV7-2 and TRBJ2-1, is as follows: GAGVSQSPSNKVTEKGKDVELRCDPISGHTALYWYRQSLGQGLEFLIYFQGNSAPDKSGLPSDRFSAERTGGSVSTLTIQRTQQEDSAVYLCASKEGRGLYNEQFFGPGTRLTVL.